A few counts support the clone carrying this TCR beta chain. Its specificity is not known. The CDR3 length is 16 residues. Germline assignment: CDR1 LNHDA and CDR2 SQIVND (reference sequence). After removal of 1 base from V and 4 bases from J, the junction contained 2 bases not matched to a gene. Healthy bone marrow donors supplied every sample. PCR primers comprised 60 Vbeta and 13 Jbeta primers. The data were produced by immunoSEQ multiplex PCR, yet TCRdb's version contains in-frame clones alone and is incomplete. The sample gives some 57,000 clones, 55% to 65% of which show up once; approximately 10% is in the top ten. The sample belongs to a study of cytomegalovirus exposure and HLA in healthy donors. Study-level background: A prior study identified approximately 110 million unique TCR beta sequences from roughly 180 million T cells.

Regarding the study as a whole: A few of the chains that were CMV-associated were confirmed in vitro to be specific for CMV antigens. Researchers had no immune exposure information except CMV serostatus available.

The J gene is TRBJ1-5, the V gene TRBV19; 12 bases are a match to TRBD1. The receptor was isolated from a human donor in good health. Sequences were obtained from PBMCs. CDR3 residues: CASSIGGQGANQPQHF. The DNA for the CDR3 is TGTGCCAGTAGTATAGGGGGACAGGGGGCGAATCAGCCCCAGCATTTT.